Many counts were recorded for the clone carrying this T cell receptor beta chain. What was amplified from RNA transcripts were TCR beta CDR3 regions. The HTBI primer set served for first-round RT-PCR of the TCR CDR3. TCRdb redid the calling of the multiplex PCR reads with MiXCR, one entry per CDR3 protein. This sample has around 600,000 distinct CDR3 sequences, with about 14% found just once. The data were taken from a study of T cells in Graves' hyperthyroidism and ophthalmopathy. CDR3 size: 14 residues. Germline loops: CDR1 SNHLY, CDR2 FYNNEI. V gave up 6 bases and J gave up 2 bases; unmatched junction bases: 5.

This TCR came from a woman aged 18-29 years with Graves' ophthalmopathy. This rearrangement joins TRBV2 to TRBJ2-7; TRBD1 agrees at 9 bases. Sequenced: blood. CDR3 residues: CASSGQGTTYEQYF. CDR3 DNA: TGTGCCAGCAGCGGACAGGGGACGACCTACGAGCAGTACTTC.